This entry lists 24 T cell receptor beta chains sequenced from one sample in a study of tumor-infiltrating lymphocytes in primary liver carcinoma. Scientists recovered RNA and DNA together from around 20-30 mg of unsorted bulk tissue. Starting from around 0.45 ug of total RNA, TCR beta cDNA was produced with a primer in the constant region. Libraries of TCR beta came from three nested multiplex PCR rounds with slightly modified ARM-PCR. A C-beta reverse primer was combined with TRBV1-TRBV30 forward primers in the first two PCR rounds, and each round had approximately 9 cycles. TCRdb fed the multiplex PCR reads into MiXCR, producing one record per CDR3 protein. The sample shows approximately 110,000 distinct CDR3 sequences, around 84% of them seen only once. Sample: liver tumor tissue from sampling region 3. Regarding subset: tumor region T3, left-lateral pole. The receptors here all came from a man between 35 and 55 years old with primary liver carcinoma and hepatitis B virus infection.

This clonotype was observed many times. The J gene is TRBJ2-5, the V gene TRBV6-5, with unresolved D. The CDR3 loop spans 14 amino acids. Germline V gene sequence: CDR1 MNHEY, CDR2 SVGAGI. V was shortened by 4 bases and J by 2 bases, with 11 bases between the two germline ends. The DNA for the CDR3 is TGTGCCAGCAGTTGGAGCGTAACACAAGAGACCCAGTACTTC. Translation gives CASSWSVTQETQYF.

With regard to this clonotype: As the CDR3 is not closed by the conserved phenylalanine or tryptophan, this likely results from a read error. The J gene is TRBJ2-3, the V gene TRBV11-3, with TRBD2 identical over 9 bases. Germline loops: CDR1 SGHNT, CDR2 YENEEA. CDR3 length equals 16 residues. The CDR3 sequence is CANSSSPAGGVDTQYS. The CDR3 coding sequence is TGTGCCAACAGCAGCAGCCCGGCGGGAGGGGTGGATACGCAGTATTCT.

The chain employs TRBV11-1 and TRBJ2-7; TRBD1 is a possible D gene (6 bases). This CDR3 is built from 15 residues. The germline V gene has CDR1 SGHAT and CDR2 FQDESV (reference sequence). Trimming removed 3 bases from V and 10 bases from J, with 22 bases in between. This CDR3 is CASSFSAGTKHNQYF. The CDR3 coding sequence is TGTGCCAGCAGCTTTTCTGCCGGGACAAAGCACAACCAGTACTTC.

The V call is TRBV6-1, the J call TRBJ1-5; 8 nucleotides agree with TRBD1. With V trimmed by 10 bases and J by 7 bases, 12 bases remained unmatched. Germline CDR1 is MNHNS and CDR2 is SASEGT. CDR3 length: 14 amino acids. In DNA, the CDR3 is TGTGCCAACAGGATTGGGACAGGTAAACAGCCCCAGCATTTT. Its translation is CANRIGTGKQPQHF.

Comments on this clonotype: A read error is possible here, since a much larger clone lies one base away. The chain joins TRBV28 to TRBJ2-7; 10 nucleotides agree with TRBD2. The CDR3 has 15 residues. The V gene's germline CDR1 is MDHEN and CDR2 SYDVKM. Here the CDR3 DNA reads TGTGCCAACAGTTTAAGAGGTAGCGGGAGGTACGAGCAGTACTTC. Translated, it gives CANSLRGSGRYEQYF.

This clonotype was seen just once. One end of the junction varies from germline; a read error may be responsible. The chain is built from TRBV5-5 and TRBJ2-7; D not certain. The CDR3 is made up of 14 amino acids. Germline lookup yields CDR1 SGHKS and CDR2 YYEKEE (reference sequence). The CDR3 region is CASSLVPCEGEQYF. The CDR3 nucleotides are TGTGCCAGCAGCTTGGTTCCATGTGAAGGAGAGCAGTACTTT.

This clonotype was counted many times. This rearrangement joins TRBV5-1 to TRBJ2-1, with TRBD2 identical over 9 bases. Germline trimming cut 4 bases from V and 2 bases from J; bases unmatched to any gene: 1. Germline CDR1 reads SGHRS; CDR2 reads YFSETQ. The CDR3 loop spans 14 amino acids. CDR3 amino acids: CASSASGAYNEQFF. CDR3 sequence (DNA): TGCGCCAGCAGCGCTAGCGGGGCCTACAATGAGCAGTTCTTC.

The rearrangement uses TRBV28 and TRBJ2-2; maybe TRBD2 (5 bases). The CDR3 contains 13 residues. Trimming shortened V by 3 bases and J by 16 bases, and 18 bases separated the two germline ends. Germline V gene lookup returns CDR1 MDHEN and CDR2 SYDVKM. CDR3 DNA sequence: TGTGCCAGCAGTTTTCATAACACCGGGGAACAGTTTTTT. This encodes CASSFHNTGEQFF.

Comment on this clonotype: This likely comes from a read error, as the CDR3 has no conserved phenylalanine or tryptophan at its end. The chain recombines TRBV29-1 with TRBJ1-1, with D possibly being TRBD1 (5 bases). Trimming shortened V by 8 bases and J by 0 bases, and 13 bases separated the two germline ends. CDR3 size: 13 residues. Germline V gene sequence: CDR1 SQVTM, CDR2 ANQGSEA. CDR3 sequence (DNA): TGCAGCAGGGGAGACAGCCTGAACACTGAAGCTTTCTGT. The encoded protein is CSRGDSLNTEAFC.

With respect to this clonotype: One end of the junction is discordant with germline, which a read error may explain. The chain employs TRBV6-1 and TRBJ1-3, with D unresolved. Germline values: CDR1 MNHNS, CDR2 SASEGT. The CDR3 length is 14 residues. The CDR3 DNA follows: TGTACCAGCAGTAAAGGGTCCTCTGGTAACACCATATATTTT. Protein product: CTSSKGSSGNTIYF.

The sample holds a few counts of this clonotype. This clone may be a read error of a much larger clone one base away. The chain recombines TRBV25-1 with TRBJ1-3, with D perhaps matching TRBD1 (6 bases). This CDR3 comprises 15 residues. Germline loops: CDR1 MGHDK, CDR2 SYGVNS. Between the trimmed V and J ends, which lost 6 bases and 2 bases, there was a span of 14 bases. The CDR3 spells CASRGDKGTGNTIYF. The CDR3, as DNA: TGTGCCAGCAGGGGGGACAAGGGCACTGGAAACACCATATATTTT.

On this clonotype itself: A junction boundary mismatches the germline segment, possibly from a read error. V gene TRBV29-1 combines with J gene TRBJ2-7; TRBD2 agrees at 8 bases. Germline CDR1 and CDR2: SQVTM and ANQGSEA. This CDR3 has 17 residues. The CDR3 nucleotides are TGCAGCGTTGCGGGCGGGCCGACTAGCGTAAACCTCTACAAGCAGTATTTC. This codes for CSVAGGPTSVNLYKQYF.

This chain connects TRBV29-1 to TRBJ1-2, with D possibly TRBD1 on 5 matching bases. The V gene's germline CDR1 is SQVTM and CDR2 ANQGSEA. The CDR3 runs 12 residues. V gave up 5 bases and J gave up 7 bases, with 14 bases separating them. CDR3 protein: CSVMTAIGGYTF. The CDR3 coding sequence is TGCAGCGTTATGACAGCCATAGGTGGCTACACCTTC.

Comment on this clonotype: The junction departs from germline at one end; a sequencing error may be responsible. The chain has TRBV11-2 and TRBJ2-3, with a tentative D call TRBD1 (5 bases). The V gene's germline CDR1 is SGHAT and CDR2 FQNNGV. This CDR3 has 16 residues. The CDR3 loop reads CASSFVVGRATDTQYF. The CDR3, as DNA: TGTGCCAGCAGCTTTGTAGTTGGACGGGCGACAGACACGCAGTATTTT.

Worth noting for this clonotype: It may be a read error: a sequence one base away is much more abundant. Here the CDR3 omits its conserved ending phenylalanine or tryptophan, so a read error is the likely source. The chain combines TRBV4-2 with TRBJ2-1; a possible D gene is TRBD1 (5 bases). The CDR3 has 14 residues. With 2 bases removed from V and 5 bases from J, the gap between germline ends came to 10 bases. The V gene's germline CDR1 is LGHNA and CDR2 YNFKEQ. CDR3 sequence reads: CASSQRGFDNEQFL. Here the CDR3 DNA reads TGTGCCAGCAGCCAAAGGGGATTTGACAATGAGCAGTTCTTA.

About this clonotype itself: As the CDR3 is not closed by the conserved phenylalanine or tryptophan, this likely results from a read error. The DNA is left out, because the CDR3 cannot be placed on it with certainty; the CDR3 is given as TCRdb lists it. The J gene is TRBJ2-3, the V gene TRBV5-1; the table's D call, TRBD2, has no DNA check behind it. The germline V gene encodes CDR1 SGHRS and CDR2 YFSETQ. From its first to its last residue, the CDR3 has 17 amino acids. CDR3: CVSSLTGGLPSTDTQNS.

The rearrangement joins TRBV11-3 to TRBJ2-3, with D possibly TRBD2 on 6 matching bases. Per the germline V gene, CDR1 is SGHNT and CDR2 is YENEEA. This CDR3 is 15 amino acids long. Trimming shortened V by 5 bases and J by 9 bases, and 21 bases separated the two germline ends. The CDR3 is CASSPRGLQGGTQYF. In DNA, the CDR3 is TGTGCCAGCAGCCCGAGGGGACTTCAGGGCGGAACGCAGTATTTT. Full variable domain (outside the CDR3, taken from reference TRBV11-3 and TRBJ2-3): EAGVVQSPRYKIIEKKQPVAFWCNPISGHNTLYWYLQNLGQGPELLIRYENEEAVDDSQLPKDRFSAERLKGVDSTLKIQPAELGDSAVYLCASSPRGLQGGTQYFGPGTRLTVL.

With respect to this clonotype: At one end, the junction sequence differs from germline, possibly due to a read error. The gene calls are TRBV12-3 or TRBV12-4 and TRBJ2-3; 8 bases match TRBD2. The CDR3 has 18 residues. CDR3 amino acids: CASSKTPGLTGGPDMQYF. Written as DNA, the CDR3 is TGTGCCAGCAGCAAAACCCCGGGACTAACGGGAGGGCCAGATATGCAGTATTTT.

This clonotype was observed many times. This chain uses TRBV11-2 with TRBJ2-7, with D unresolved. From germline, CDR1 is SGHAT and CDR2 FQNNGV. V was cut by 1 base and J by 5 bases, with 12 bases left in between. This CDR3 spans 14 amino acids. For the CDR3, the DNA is TGTGCCAGCAGCTTAGCTCAGGTCGTCCACGAGCAGTACTTC. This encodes CASSLAQVVHEQYF.

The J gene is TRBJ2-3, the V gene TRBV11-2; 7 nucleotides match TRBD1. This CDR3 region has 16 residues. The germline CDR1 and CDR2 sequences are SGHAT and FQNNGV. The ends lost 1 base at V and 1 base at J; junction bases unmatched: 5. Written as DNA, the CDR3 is TGTGCCAGCAGCTTAGGAATTCAGGGGGGCACAGATACGCAGTATTTT. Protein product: CASSLGIQGGTDTQYF.

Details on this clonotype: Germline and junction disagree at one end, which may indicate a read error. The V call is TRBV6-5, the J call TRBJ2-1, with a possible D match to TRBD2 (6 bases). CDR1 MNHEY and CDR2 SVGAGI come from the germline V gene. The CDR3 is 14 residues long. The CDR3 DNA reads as TGTACCAGCAGTCGACTAGTGGATTACAATGAGCAGCTCTTC. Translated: CTSSRLVDYNEQLF.

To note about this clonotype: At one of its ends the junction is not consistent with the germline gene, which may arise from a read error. The CDR3 here is CASSLSLAGQNYGQYF. CDR3 in DNA: TGCGCCAGCAGCTTGTCACTAGCGGGGCAAAACTACGGGCAGTACTTT. V is TRBV5-1 and J is TRBJ2-7, with 10 bases lining up with TRBD2. The CDR3 runs 16 residues. The germline gives CDR1 SGHRS, CDR2 YFSETQ.

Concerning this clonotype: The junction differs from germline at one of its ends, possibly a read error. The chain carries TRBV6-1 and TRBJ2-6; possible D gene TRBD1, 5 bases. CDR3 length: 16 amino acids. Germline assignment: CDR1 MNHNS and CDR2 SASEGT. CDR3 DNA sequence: TGTGCCAGCAGTGAACAGGGTATGGTTGGGGCCAACGTCCCGACTTTC. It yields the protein CASSEQGMVGANVPTF.

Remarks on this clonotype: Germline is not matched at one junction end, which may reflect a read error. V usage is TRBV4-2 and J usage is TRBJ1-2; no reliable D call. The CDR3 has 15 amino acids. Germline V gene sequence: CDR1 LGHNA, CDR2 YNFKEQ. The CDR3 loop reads CASNQGTGSNYGYTF. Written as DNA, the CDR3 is TGTGCCAGCAACCAAGGAACGGGAAGTAACTATGGTTACACCTTC.